The 19 T cell receptor beta chains below come from one sample, sequenced in a study of CD8+ T cells in alopecia areata. The authors extracted RNA and reverse transcribed it into cDNA as the sequencing template. TCRdb's table, derived via immunoSEQ multiplex PCR, lists solely in-frame clones and lacks some. The sample contains hundreds of thousands of clones, over 60% of which appear only once. Stated treatment: oral pan-JAK inhibitor, 5-10 mg twice daily. The sequencing here drew on CD4+ T cells sorted from blood, taken around week 46, from a patient treated with tofacitinib. The receptors shown here come from a human donor with alopecia areata.

The chain combines TRBV11-2 with TRBJ1-6, with D possibly matching TRBD1 (5 bases). The CDR3 contains 15 residues. Trimming took 1 base from V and 7 from J, leaving 11 bases between them. Germline loops: CDR1 SGHAT, CDR2 FQNNGV. The CDR3 nucleotides are TGTGCCAGCAGCTTAGCGAGGGACTTAAATTCACCCCTCCACTTT. Residues: CASSLARDLNSPLHF.

The chain is built from TRBV29-1 and TRBJ2-1; tentatively, D is TRBD1 or TRBD2 (5 bases each). This CDR3 has 11 residues. Looked up from germline, CDR1 is SQVTM and CDR2 is ANQGSEA. CDR3 sequence: CGGRINNEQFF. Here the CDR3 DNA reads TGCGGGGGACGAATAAACAATGAGCAGTTCTTC.

V and J are TRBV2 and TRBJ2-6; 7 bases match TRBD1. V lost 8 bases to trimming and J lost 0 bases; unmatched junction nucleotides: 7. Germline values: CDR1 SNHLY, CDR2 FYNNEI. The CDR3 loop spans 16 amino acids. The chain's CDR3 is CASRRTGVSGANVLTF. The CDR3 DNA follows: TGTGCCAGCCGCCGGACAGGAGTCTCTGGGGCCAACGTCCTGACTTTC.

The chain employs TRBV4-3 and TRBJ2-3, with D possibly being TRBD2 (6 bases). Trimming removed 4 bases from V and 5 bases from J, with 16 bases in between. Germline V CDR1 and CDR2: LGHNA, YSLEER. This CDR3 has 15 residues. The CDR3 region is CASSLGTWGIDTQYF. The CDR3 DNA is TGCGCCAGCAGCCTCGGGACTTGGGGGATAGATACGCAGTATTTT.

The chain is built from TRBV7-9 and TRBJ1-1, with D maybe TRBD1 (5 bases). Trimming left V 1 base short and J 12 bases short, with 12 bases between. Germline lookup yields CDR1 SEHNR and CDR2 FQNEAQ (reference sequence). The CDR3 extends over 12 amino acids. CDR3 sequence (DNA): TGTGCCAGCAGCTTAGTGGCAGGGAGAACTTTCTTT. Protein sequence: CASSLVAGRTFF.

The V call is TRBV12-5, the J call TRBJ1-1; D call uncertain. V was clipped by 3 bases and J by 9 bases, with 8 bases between them. The CDR3 contains 11 residues. Germline V gene sequence: CDR1 LGHNT, CDR2 FRNRAP. The CDR3 spells CASGLYSQAFF. CDR3 in DNA: TGTGCTAGTGGTTTATACAGCCAAGCTTTCTTT.

This clone was seen more than once but under ten times. The chain links TRBV10-3 to TRBJ2-5; 8 positions agree with TRBD2. This CDR3 is 15 amino acids long. V lost 4 bases to trimming and J lost 0 bases; unmatched junction nucleotides: 4. From germline, CDR1 is ENHRY and CDR2 SYGVKD. This CDR3 is CAISVGGGNQETQYF. CDR3 DNA sequence: TGTGCCATCAGTGTCGGCGGGGGGAACCAAGAGACCCAGTACTTC.

The genes are TRBV29-1 and TRBJ2-3, with D tentatively TRBD1 (5 bases). V lost 1 base, J lost 5 bases, and 16 bases lay in between. Per the germline V gene, CDR1 is SQVTM and CDR2 is ANQGSEA. This CDR3 is 15 amino acids long. For the CDR3, the DNA is TGCAGCGTTGAAGTTGGGGCAGGATGGGTAGATACGCAGTATTTT. Translating it yields CSVEVGAGWVDTQYF.

This sequence joins TRBV30 and TRBJ2-1, with TRBD2 matching over 7 bases. Germline V gene lookup returns CDR1 GTSNPN and CDR2 SVGIG (reference sequence). Losses at the gene ends were 4 bases for V and 15 bases for J; bases not matched to a gene: 12. This CDR3 has 12 residues. The CDR3 bases are TGTGCCTGGATAATTCAGGGCGGGAGACGGTTCTTC. This sequence encodes CAWIIQGGRRFF.

This sequence joins TRBV4-3 and TRBJ2-7, with TRBD1 matching over 9 bases. Germline V gene lookup returns CDR1 LGHNA and CDR2 YSLEER. This CDR3 is 16 amino acids long. Trimming at V came to 1 base and at J to 3 bases, leaving 7 bases not matched to a gene. The CDR3 DNA sequence: TGCGCCAGCAGCCAAGGTCCGGGACAGGGCAACTACGAGCAGTACTTC. Translated: CASSQGPGQGNYEQYF.

Comments on this clone: Distinct nucleotide sequences in the sample also encode this CDR3. The chain couples TRBV9 to TRBJ2-3, with TRBD2 matching over 7 bases. V lost 0 bases and J lost 3; bases outside the gene matches: 4. This CDR3 is 15 amino acids long. CDR1 SGDLS and CDR2 YYNGEE come from the germline V gene. CDR3 DNA: TGTGCCAGCAGCGTAGGGAGCGGGGTTACAGATACGCAGTATTTT. Translated, it gives CASSVGSGVTDTQYF.

The V call is TRBV9, the J call TRBJ2-2; D is unresolved. In germline, CDR1 is SGDLS, CDR2 YYNGEE. CDR3 size: 15 residues. V lost 0 bases and J 5 bases, leaving 11 bases between the germline ends. The CDR3 is CASSVELLETGELFF. For the CDR3, the DNA is TGTGCCAGCAGCGTAGAACTTCTGGAGACCGGGGAGCTGTTTTTT. The full variable domain, with the rest looked up from reference TRBV9 and TRBJ2-2, is DSGVTQTPKHLITATGQRVTLRCSPRSGDLSVYWYQQSLDQGLQFLIQYYNGEERAKGNILERFSAQQFPDLHSELNLSSLELGDSALYFCASSVELLETGELFFGEGSRLTVL.

This clone appeared a few times. The V call is TRBV5-1, the J call TRBJ2-3; D may be TRBD1 (5 bases). Germline CDR1 and CDR2: SGHRS and YFSETQ. The V end lost 4 bases, the J end lost 3 bases, and 12 bases lay between the germline ends. The CDR3 runs 14 residues. CDR3 residues: CASSPGLSTDTQYF. CDR3 DNA: TGCGCCAGCAGCCCAGGGTTAAGTACAGATACGCAGTATTTT.

The chain's CDR3 is CSVDRVQETQYF. In DNA form, the CDR3 reads TGCAGCGTCGACAGGGTCCAAGAGACCCAGTACTTC. V and J are TRBV29-1 and TRBJ2-5; the match to TRBD1 covers 7 bases. Germline V gene sequence: CDR1 SQVTM, CDR2 ANQGSEA. This CDR3 is 12 amino acids long. The V and J ends lost 6 bases and 1 base, in that order; junction bases with no gene match: 2.

This clone was seen repeatedly, ten times or more. V gene TRBV18 combines with J gene TRBJ1-1, with D unresolved. The CDR3 covers 12 residues. V lost 2 bases and J lost 11, with 12 bases in between. Germline assignment: CDR1 KGHSH and CDR2 LQKENI. CDR3 DNA: TGTGCCAGCTCACCAAGTCGGGCTGTGGCTTTCTTT. It specifies CASSPSRAVAFF.

The J gene is TRBJ1-5, the V gene TRBV7-9, with D unresolved. The CDR3 contains 11 residues. Germline values: CDR1 SEHNR, CDR2 FQNEAQ (reference sequence). V was trimmed by 5 bases and J by 5 bases, leaving 4 bases between them. CDR3: CASSLDQPQHF. In DNA form, the CDR3 reads TGTGCCAGCAGCCTAGATCAGCCCCAGCATTTT.

A word on this clone: Additional DNA sequences in this sample encode the identical CDR3. The CDR3 bases are TGTGCCAGCAGCTTAACCTCAGACACTGAAGCTTTCTTT. Its protein product is CASSLTSDTEAFF. The genes are TRBV7-3 and TRBJ1-1; D is unresolved. This CDR3 has 13 residues. Germline values: CDR1 SGHTA, CDR2 FQGTGA. The V and J ends lost 0 bases and 3 bases respectively, with 5 bases between them.

The V gene is TRBV4-1, the J gene TRBJ1-2, with 8 bases aligning to TRBD1. The CDR3 extends over 16 amino acids. The V gene end was trimmed by 3 bases and the J gene end by 4 bases; junction bases not matched to a gene: 10. Germline V lookup: CDR1 MGHRA, CDR2 YSYEKL. The CDR3 nucleotides are TGCGCCAGCAGCCAGACTATGGACAGGGATGCCTATGGCTACACCTTC. Its protein product is CASSQTMDRDAYGYTF.

The V call is TRBV29-1, the J call TRBJ2-5; 7 bases fit TRBD1. The CDR3 is made up of 14 amino acids. The germline V gene has CDR1 SQVTM and CDR2 ANQGSEA. J was trimmed by 5 bases and V by 3 bases; bases with no gene match: 9. The CDR3 loop is CSVEVRGTGETQYF. The CDR3 nucleotides are TGCAGCGTTGAGGTCAGGGGGACGGGGGAGACCCAGTACTTC.